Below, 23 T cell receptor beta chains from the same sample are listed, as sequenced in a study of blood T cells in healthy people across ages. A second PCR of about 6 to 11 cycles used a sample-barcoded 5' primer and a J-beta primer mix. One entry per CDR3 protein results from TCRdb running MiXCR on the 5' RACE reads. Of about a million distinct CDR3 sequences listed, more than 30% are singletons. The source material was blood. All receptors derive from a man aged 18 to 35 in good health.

For the CDR3, the DNA is TGCAGTTACCAGATGGCGCCAAGTGCCTATGGCTACACCTTC. Its translation is CSYQMAPSAYGYTF. V usage is TRBV20-1 and J usage is TRBJ1-2, with D uncertain. Germline lookup yields CDR1 DFQATT and CDR2 SNEGSKA (reference sequence). The CDR3 extends over 14 amino acids. V was cut by 8 bases and J by 4 bases, with 20 bases left in between.

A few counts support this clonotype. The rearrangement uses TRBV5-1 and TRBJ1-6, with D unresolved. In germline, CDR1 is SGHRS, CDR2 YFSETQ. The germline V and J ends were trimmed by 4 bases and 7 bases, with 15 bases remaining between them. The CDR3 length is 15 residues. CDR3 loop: CASSLFASGNSPLHF. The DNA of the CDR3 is TGCGCCAGCAGCCTATTTGCTTCTGGGAATTCACCCCTCCACTTT. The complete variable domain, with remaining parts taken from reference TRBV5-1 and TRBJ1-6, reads KAGVTQTPRYLIKTRGQQVTLSCSPISGHRSVSWYQQTPGQGLQFLFEYFSETQRNKGNFPGRFSGRQFSNSRSEMNVSTLELGDSALYLCASSLFASGNSPLHFGNGTRLTVT.

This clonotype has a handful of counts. Here the CDR3 DNA reads TGCGCCAGCAGCTTGTGGCAGGGAGACACCGGGGAGCTGTTTTTT. Its protein is CASSLWQGDTGELFF. The rearrangement links TRBV5-1 to TRBJ2-2; D may be TRBD1 or TRBD2 (5 bases each). V lost 1 base to trimming and J lost 3 bases, with 10 bases between them. The CDR3 spans 15 residues. Germline CDR1 reads SGHRS; CDR2 reads YFSETQ. Complete variable domain (other parts from reference TRBV5-1 and TRBJ2-2): KAGVTQTPRYLIKTRGQQVTLSCSPISGHRSVSWYQQTPGQGLQFLFEYFSETQRNKGNFPGRFSGRQFSNSRSEMNVSTLELGDSALYLCASSLWQGDTGELFFGEGSRLTVL.

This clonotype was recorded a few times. CDR3 sequence: CASSVASGQSEQYF. The CDR3 nucleotides read TGTGCCAGCAGCGTAGCATCGGGACAGAGCGAGCAGTACTTC. The genes are TRBV9 and TRBJ2-7; 7 nucleotides match TRBD1. In germline, CDR1 is SGDLS, CDR2 YYNGEE. There are 14 residues in the CDR3. The ends lost 0 bases at V and 6 bases at J; junction bases unmatched: 6.

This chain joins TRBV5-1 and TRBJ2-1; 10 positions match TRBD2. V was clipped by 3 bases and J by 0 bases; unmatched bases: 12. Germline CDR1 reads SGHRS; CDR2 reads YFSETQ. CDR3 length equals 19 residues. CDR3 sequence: CASSYSGTSVSSSYNEQFF. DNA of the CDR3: TGCGCCAGCAGCTATTCCGGGACTAGCGTTTCAAGCTCCTACAATGAGCAGTTCTTC.

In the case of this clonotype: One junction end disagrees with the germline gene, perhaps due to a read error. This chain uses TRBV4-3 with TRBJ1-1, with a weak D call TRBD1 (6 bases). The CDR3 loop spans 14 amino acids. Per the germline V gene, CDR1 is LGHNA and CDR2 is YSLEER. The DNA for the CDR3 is TGTGCCAGCAGCCAAGAGGGGGTAGGGACTGAAGCTTTCTTT. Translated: CASSQEGVGTEAFF.

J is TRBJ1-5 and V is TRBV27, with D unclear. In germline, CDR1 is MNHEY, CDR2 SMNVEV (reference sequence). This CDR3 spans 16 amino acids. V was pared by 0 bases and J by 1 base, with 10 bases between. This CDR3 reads CASSLSFFGSNQPQHF. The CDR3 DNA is TGTGCCAGCAGTTTATCGTTTTTTGGGAGCAATCAGCCCCAGCATTTT.

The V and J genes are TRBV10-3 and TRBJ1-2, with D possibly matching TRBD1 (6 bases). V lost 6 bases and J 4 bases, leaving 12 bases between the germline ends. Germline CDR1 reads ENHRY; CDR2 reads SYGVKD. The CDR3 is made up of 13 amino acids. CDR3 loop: CAIRLDSSYGYTF. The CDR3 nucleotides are TGTGCCATCAGACTGGACAGTTCCTATGGCTACACCTTC.

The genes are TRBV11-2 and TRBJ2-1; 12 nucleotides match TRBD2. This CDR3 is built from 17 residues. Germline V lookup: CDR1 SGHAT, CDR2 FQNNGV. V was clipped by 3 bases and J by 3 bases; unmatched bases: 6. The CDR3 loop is CASSLLSTSGGYNEQFF. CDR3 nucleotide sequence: TGTGCCAGCAGCTTGCTGTCGACTAGCGGGGGCTACAATGAGCAGTTCTTC.

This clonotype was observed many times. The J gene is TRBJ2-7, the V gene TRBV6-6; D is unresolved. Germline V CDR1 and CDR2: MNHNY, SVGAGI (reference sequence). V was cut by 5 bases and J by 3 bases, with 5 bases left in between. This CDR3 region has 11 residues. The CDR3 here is CASSAGYEQYF. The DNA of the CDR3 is TGTGCCAGCAGTGCCGGCTACGAGCAGTACTTC.

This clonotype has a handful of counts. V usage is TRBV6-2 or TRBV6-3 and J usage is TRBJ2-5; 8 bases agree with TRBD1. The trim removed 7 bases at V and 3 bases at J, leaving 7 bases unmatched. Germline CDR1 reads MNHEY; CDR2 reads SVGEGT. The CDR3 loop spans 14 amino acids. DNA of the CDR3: TGTGCCAGCATCCAGAGGACAGGGAAAGAGACCCAGTACTTC. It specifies CASIQRTGKETQYF.

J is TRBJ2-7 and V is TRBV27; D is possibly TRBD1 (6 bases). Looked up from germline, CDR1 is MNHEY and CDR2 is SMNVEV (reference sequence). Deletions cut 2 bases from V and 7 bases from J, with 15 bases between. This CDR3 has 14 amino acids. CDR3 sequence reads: CASSLGQHPNEQYF. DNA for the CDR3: TGTGCCAGCAGTTTAGGACAGCATCCCAATGAGCAGTACTTC.

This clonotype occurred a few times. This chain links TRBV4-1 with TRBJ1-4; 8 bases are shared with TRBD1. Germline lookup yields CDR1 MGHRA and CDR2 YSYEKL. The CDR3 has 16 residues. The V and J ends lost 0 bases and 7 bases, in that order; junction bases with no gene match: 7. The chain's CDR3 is CASSQEQGVGGEKLFF. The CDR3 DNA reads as TGCGCCAGCAGCCAAGAACAGGGGGTAGGAGGTGAAAAACTGTTTTTT.

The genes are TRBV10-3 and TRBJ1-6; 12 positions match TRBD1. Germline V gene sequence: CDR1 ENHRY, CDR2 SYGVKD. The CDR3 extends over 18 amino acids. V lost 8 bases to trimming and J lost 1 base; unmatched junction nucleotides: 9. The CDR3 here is CAIATGTGGNSYNSPLHF. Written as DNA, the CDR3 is TGTGCCATCGCTACCGGGACAGGGGGCAATTCCTATAATTCACCCCTCCACTTT.

The CDR3, as DNA: TGCAGTGCTAGCCAAGGTTATAATTCACCCCTCCACTTT. As protein: CSASQGYNSPLHF. The V gene is TRBV20-1, the J gene TRBJ1-6; D is unresolved. The CDR3 totals 13 residues. The V gene lost 3 bases and the J gene lost 4 bases, with 7 bases spanning the gap. Germline V CDR1 and CDR2: DFQATT, SNEGSKA (reference sequence).

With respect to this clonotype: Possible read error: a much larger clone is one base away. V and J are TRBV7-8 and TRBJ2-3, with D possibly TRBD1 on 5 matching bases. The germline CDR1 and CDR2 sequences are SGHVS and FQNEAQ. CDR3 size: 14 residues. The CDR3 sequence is CAGSPGASTDTQYF. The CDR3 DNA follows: TGTGCCGGCAGCCCTGGGGCTAGCACAGATACGCAGTATTTT.

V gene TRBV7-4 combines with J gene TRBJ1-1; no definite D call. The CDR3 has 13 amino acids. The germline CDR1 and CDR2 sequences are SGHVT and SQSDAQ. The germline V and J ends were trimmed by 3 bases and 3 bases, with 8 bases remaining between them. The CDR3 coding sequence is TGTGCCAGCAGCTTCGTCGGACACACTGAAGCTTTCTTT. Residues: CASSFVGHTEAFF.

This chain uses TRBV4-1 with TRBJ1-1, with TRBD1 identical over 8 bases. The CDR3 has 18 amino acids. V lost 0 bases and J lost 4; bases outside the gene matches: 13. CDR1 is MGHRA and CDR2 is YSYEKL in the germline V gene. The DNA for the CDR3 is TGCGCCAGCAGCCAAGATTTTCGGGGCAGGGGGCAGGGCACTGAAGCTTTCTTT. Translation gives CASSQDFRGRGQGTEAFF.

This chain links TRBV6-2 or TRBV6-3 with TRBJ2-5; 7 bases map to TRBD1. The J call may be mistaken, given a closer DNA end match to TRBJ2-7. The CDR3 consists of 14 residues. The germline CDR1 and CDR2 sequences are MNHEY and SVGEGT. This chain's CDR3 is CASSHGTVFDEQYF. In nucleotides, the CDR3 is TGTGCCAGCAGTCACGGGACAGTTTTCGACGAGCAGTACTTC.

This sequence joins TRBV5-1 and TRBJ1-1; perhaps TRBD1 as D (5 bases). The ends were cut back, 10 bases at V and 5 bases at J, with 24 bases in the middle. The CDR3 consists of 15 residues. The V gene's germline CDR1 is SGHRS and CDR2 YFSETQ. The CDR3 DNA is TGCGCCGGCAAGGGTTCAGGGTCCGGTGGGACTGAAGCTTTCTTT. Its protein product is CAGKGSGSGGTEAFF.

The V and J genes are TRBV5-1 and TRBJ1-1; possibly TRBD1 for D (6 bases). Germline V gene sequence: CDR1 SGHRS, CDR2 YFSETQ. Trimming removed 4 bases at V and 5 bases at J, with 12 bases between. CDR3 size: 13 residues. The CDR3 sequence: CASSADRMTEAFF. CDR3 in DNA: TGCGCCAGCAGCGCAGACAGGATGACTGAAGCTTTCTTT.

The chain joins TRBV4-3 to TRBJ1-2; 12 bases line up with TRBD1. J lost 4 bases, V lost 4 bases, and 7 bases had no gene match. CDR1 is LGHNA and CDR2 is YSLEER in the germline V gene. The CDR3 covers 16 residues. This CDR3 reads CASSRGTGGTTYGYTF. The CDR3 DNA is TGCGCCAGCAGCCGAGGGACAGGGGGCACCACCTATGGCTACACCTTC.

CDR3 loop: CASSPIEGTHTEAFF. DNA of the CDR3: TGTGCCAGCTCCCCAATCGAGGGCACCCACACTGAAGCTTTCTTT. V gene TRBV18 combines with J gene TRBJ1-1; D not resolved. This CDR3 contains 15 residues. Germline V gene lookup returns CDR1 KGHSH and CDR2 LQKENI. Trimming shortened V by 6 bases and J by 3 bases, and 17 bases separated the two germline ends.